This section outlines one TCR beta chain sequence together with its context. Its target is unknown. This specimen comes from a study of T cells in Graves' hyperthyroidism and ophthalmopathy. The junction had 12 bases not matched to a gene; V was cut back by 10 bases and J by 5 bases. The CDR3 is 15 amino acids. Germline lookup yields CDR1 SGHTA and CDR2 FQGNSA. Study-wide results and caveats: The model predicted ophthalmopathy a median roughly six months before onset. Most expanded thyroid clonotypes above 0.001 recurred in blood.

Template material for amplifying TCR beta CDR3 regions consisted of RNA transcripts. TCR CDR3 regions were first amplified by RT-PCR with HTBI primers. TCRdb processed the multiplex PCR reads anew with MiXCR; each CDR3 protein has one entry. The data contain about 540,000 distinct CDR3 sequences, roughly 50% of them singletons. Patients were excluded for uncontrolled infection, other autoimmune disease, pregnancy or lactation. The rearrangement joins TRBV7-2 to TRBJ2-5; TRBD1 agrees at 11 bases. This clonotype was obtained from a woman between 18 and 29 years old with Graves' hyperthyroidism. The sample comprised peripheral blood or thyroid tissue (not recorded which). The chain's CDR3 is CATGGTGGMRETQYF. In DNA, the CDR3 is TGTGCCACCGGAGGGACAGGGGGTATGAGGGAGACCCAGTACTTC.